This T cell receptor (beta chain) was retrieved from a study of OX40 agonist ivuxolimab in advanced cancers. Study as a whole: Patients assigned to dose escalation were diagnosed with hepatocellular carcinoma, melanoma, renal cell or head and neck cancer. Of the participants, approximately 44% had some prior anti-PD-1, anti-PD-L1 or anti-CTLA-4 therapy, which was allowed.

Germline V CDR1 and CDR2: MNHEY, SVGAGI. The CDR3 extends over 14 amino acids. J lost 2 bases, V lost 6 bases, and 3 bases had no gene match. Details on this clone: As yet, its antigen is unknown.

Study-wide points: Certain nonresponders additionally had low normalized T-cell clonal expansion. CD4+ and CD8+ blood T cells expanded clonally by week 6 at 0.1 to 3.0 mg/kg.

Using immunoSEQ multiplex PCR, the repertoire was profiled, and TCRdb retains in-frame clones only, with some absent. The table records roughly 89,000 clones, approximately 90% of them present only once. This chain joins TRBV6-5 and TRBJ2-5, with 10 bases that match TRBD1. The origin of this receptor is an adult with an advanced solid tumor such as melanoma, head and neck, liver or kidney cancer. Sample: CD4+ or CD8+ T cells sorted from blood, taken in a trial of the OX40 agonist ivuxolimab. This CDR3 is CASSGQGGQETQYF. The CDR3 nucleotides are TGTGCCAGCAGCGGACAGGGGGGACAAGAGACCCAGTACTTC.